The clone carrying this T cell receptor (beta chain) was seen many times. The authors made cDNA by 5'RACE with 10-nucleotide random UMIs. Using its own MiXCR run on the 5' RACE reads, TCRdb lists one record per CDR3 protein. The repertoire holds 65,000 to 75,000 distinct CDR3 sequences, with around 5% as singletons. This entry belongs to a study of neurological immune-mediated disorders. The clonotype comes from a human donor with multiple sclerosis. The donor label of this sample is uncertain. The sequenced sample consisted of PBMCs.

The DNA for the CDR3 is TGTGCCAGCAGCCAAGAGCCAGGTTGGGAGACCCAGTACTTC. Its translation is CASSQEPGWETQYF. This chain joins TRBV14 and TRBJ2-5; D uncertain. Germline V lookup: CDR1 SGHDN, CDR2 FVKESK. The CDR3 consists of 14 residues. Trimming took 0 bases from V and 5 from J, leaving 10 bases between them.